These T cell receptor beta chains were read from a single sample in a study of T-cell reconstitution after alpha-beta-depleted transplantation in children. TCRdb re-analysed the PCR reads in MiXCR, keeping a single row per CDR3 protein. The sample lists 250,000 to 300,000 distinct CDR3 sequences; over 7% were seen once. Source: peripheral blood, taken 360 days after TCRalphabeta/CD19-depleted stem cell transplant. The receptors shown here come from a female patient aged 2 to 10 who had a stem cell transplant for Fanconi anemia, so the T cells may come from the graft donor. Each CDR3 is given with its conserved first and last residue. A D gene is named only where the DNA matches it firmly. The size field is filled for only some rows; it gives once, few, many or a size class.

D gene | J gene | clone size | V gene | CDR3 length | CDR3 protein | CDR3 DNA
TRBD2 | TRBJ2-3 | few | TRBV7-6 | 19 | CASSLEPPVAGGSTDTQYF | TGTGCCAGCAGCTTAGAGCCTCCGGTAGCGGGGGGTAGCACAGATACGCAGTATTTT
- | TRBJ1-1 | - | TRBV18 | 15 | CASSPPPGLGSEAFF | TGTGCCAGCTCACCACCGCCGGGTCTAGGGAGTGAAGCTTTCTTT
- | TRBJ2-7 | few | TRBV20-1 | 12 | CSARRTAYEQYF | TGCAGTGCTCGGAGGACGGCTTACGAGCAGTACTTC
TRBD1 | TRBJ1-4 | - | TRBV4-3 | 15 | CASSQQTGMGRELFF | TGCGCCAGCAGCCAGCAGACAGGGATGGGGAGAGAACTGTTTTTT
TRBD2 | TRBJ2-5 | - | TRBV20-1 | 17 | CSASGLAGGQNQETQYF | TGCAGTGCCTCGGGACTAGCGGGGGGCCAAAACCAAGAGACCCAGTACTTC
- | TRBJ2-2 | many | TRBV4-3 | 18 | CASSQDVGRLAEAGELFF | TGCGCCAGCAGCCAAGATGTGGGGCGCTTAGCGGAGGCCGGGGAGCTGTTTTTT
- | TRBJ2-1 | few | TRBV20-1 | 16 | CSARARGRAFHNEQFF | TGCAGTGCTAGAGCGAGGGGGAGGGCGTTCCACAATGAGCAGTTCTTC
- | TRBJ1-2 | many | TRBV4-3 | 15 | CASSQEAGRGYGYTF | TGCGCCAGCAGCCAAGAGGCAGGGAGAGGCTATGGCTACACCTTC
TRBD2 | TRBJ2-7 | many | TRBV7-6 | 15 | CASSSPTSGNYEQYF | TGTGCCAGCAGCTCGCCGACTAGCGGGAATTACGAGCAGTACTTC
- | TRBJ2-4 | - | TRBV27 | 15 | CASRSQGKAKNIQYF | TGTGCCAGCAGATCTCAGGGGAAGGCCAAAAACATTCAGTACTTC
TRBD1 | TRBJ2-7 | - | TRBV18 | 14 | CASSPGTGEVGQYF | TGTGCCAGCTCACCGGGGACAGGGGAAGTGGGGCAGTACTTC
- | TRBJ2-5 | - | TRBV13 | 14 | CASSFTGGEETQYF | TGTGCCAGCAGCTTCACAGGGGGGGAGGAGACCCAGTACTTC
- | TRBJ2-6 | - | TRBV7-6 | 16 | CASSYASALGANVLTF | TGTGCCAGCAGCTATGCCAGCGCTCTTGGGGCCAACGTCCTGACTTTC
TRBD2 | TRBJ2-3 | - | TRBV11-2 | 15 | CASSTPGTSRDAQYF | TGTGCCAGCAGCACGCCAGGGACTAGCAGGGATGCGCAGTATTTT
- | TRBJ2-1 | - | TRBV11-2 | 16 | CASSLVGEVSYNEQFF | TGTGCCAGCAGCTTAGTTGGGGAGGTCTCCTACAATGAGCAGTTCTTC
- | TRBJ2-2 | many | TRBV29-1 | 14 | CSAQGTLNTGELFF | TGCAGCGCTCAAGGGACCCTAAACACCGGGGAGCTGTTTTTT
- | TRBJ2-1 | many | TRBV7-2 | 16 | CASSSAGALSPHEQFF | TGTGCCAGCAGCTCCGCGGGGGCCCTAAGTCCCCATGAGCAGTTCTTC
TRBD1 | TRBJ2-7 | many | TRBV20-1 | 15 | CSARLRSGGGDEQYF | TGCAGTGCTAGGTTACGTTCAGGGGGCGGGGACGAGCAGTACTTC
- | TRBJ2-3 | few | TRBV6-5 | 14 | CASSYSRGPNTQYF | TGTGCCAGCAGTTACTCTCGGGGCCCGAATACGCAGTATTTT
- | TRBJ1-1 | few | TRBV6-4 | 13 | CASSLLAGTEAFF | TGTGCCAGCAGTCTCTTAGCGGGCACTGAAGCTTTCTTT
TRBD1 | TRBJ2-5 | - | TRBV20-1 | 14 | CSAARQGAGETQYF | TGCAGTGCTGCTCGACAGGGGGCCGGGGAGACCCAGTACTTC
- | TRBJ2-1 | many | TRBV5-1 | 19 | CASQKSFPVDSGFYNEQFF | TGCGCCAGCCAGAAATCCTTCCCCGTTGACAGCGGATTTTACAATGAGCAGTTCTTC